This T cell receptor (beta chain) stems from a study of shared clonotypes between healthy human individuals. Study-wide points: Tissues were not sampled, only blood, and their repertoires likely differ. As a rule, naive subsets had a larger estimated richness than memory subsets. In the sorted subsets, rarefaction showed sequencing was incomplete despite large depth.

The CDR3 length is 14 residues. Trimming stripped 4 bases from V and 0 bases from J, with 6 bases between. CDR1 and CDR2 (germline): MDHEN, SYDVKM. TCRdb's copy holds only in-frame clones and misses some; the assay was immunoSEQ multiplex PCR. This table holds roughly 650,000 clones, around 97% found once. Healthy adults negative for HIV, lacking recent acute infections or vaccinations, served as donors. Comments on this clone: What it binds is not known.

Specimen: naive CD4+ T cells sorted from blood. The subset denotes: CD45RA+ positively selected. The genes are TRBV28 and TRBJ1-4, with D unresolved. The TCR sequence derives from a woman in her thirties in good health. DNA of the CDR3: TGTGCCAGCAGTTCGGATTCAACTAATGAAAAACTGTTTTTT. It yields the protein CASSSDSTNEKLFF.